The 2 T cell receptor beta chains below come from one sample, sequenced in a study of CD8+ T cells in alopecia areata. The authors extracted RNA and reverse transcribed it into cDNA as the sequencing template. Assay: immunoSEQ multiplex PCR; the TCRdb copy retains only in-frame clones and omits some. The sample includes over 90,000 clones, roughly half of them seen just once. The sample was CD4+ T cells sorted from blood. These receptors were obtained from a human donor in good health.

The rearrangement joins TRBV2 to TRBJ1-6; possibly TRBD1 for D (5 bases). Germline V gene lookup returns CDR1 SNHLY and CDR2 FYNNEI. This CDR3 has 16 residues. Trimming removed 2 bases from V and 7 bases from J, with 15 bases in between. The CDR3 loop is CASSENAGRWNSPLHF. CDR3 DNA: TGTGCCAGCAGTGAAAATGCAGGGAGGTGGAATTCACCCCTCCACTTT.

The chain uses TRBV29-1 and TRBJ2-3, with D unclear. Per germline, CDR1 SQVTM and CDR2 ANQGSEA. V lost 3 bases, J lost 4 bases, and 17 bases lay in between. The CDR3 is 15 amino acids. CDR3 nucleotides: TGCAGCGTTGAGGCTCGATCCCTAAAAGCAGATACGCAGTATTTT. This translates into CSVEARSLKADTQYF.